This passage covers 6 T cell receptor beta chains from one sample sequenced in a study of T-cell reconstitution after alpha-beta-depleted transplantation in children. For TCRbeta, the library was prepared with unique molecular identifiers. Via MiXCR, TCRdb re-called the PCR reads, giving one row per CDR3 protein. Of 500,000 to 650,000 distinct CDR3 sequences in the sample, over 10% were seen once. The sample was PBMCs, mostly from graft donor cells, taken 180 days after TCRalphabeta/CD19-depleted stem cell transplant. The source is a female patient between 2 and 15 years old who had a stem cell transplant for aplastic anemia, so the T cells may come from the graft donor.

V gene TRBV4-3 combines with J gene TRBJ2-2; TRBD2 is a possible D gene (6 bases). Deletions cut 2 bases from V and 4 bases from J, with 8 bases between. This CDR3 is built from 14 residues. Per germline, CDR1 LGHNA and CDR2 YSLEER. The DNA of the CDR3 is TGCGCCAGCAGCCAAAGGGGAGGCACCGGGGAGCTGTTTTTT. This gives the protein CASSQRGGTGELFF.

This clonotype appeared many times. The chain recombines TRBV5-1 with TRBJ2-7; 8 nucleotides align to TRBD2. Germline assignment: CDR1 SGHRS and CDR2 YFSETQ. V trimming: 4 bases; J trimming: 4 bases; junction bases outside the gene matches: 13. The CDR3 spans 16 residues. In DNA form, the CDR3 reads TGCGCCAGCAGCCCTTTAGGGAGCGGGAGAAGTTACGAGCAGTACTTC. Its protein is CASSPLGSGRSYEQYF.

The rearrangement links TRBV25-1 to TRBJ2-1; 9 nucleotides align to TRBD1. The length of the CDR3 is 15 residues. Unmatched junction bases numbered 9, after V lost 5 bases and J lost 7 bases. Germline assignment: CDR1 MGHDK and CDR2 SYGVNS. The CDR3 sequence is CASSSSGTGRNEQFF. The CDR3 DNA follows: TGTGCCAGCAGTTCCTCCGGGACAGGGCGTAATGAGCAGTTCTTC.

This clonotype came up many times. This rearrangement joins TRBV7-6 to TRBJ2-2; 15 nucleotides align to TRBD2. The CDR3 totals 18 residues. Germline CDR1 is SGHVS and CDR2 is FNYEAQ. Losses at the gene ends were 4 bases for V and 7 bases for J; bases not matched to a gene: 10. CDR3: CASSSRGLAGGRFGELFF. The CDR3 DNA is TGTGCCAGCAGCTCCCGGGGACTAGCGGGAGGAAGGTTCGGGGAGCTGTTTTTT.

The rearrangement uses TRBV19 and TRBJ1-3; no clear D gene. The CDR3 length is 15 residues. Germline V gene sequence: CDR1 LNHDA, CDR2 SQIVND (reference sequence). Between the trimmed V and J ends, which lost 3 bases and 0 bases, there was a span of 9 bases. Here the CDR3 DNA reads TGTGCCAGTAGTATGACTGCCAGCTCTGGAAACACCATATATTTT. Amino acids: CASSMTASSGNTIYF.

The chain couples TRBV7-9 to TRBJ2-3; 7 positions match TRBD2. The CDR3 loop spans 16 amino acids. Germline assignment: CDR1 SEHNR and CDR2 FQNEAQ (reference sequence). Trimming at V came to 3 bases and at J to 0 bases, leaving 6 bases not matched to a gene. The CDR3: CASSFTWGGSTDTQYF. CDR3 nucleotide sequence: TGTGCCAGCAGCTTTACATGGGGGGGTAGCACAGATACGCAGTATTTT. Complete variable domain (other parts from reference TRBV7-9 and TRBJ2-3): DTGVSQNPRHKITKRGQNVTFRCDPISEHNRLYWYRQTLGQGPEFLTYFQNEAQLEKSRLLSDRFSAERPKGSFSTLEIQRTEQGDSAMYLCASSFTWGGSTDTQYFGPGTRLTVL.